This entry concerns a single T cell receptor beta chain. Its specificity is unknown. The data belong to a study of hypomethylating agent response in myelodysplastic syndrome. Study-wide background: With a mean age of 72.2 +/- 6.3 years, patients were most commonly cytogenetically diploid. Non-responders met neither complete response nor hematologic improvement criteria, which defined response. Findings and caveats of the study: Control donors' ages did not match those of MDS patients. This small study analyzed only 11 patients.

Produced via immunoSEQ multiplex PCR; TCRdb's table is partial and in-frame only. Among some 9,600 clones listed, 83% were seen once. Trimming cost V 1 base and J 0 bases; bases outside gene matches: 5. This CDR3 is built from 17 residues. Germline assignment: CDR1 SGHAT and CDR2 FQNNGV. The sequence was obtained from a human donor with myelodysplastic syndrome. The gene calls are TRBV11-2 and TRBJ2-7, with TRBD1 matching over 11 bases. Sequenced here: bone marrow, sampled before or after starting hypomethylating agent treatment for myelodysplastic syndrome (not recorded which). The CDR3 loop reads CASSLGTDRGLSYEQYF. CDR3 DNA sequence: TGTGCCAGCAGCTTAGGTACGGACAGGGGGCTCTCCTACGAGCAGTACTTC.